These 20 T cell receptor beta chains share one sample of origin, sequenced in a study of cytomegalovirus exposure and HLA in healthy donors. The primer mix had 60 Vbeta and 13 Jbeta primers. Clones were sequenced by immunoSEQ multiplex PCR, and TCRdb holds only the in-frame ones, with some missing. Here the sample spans about 140,000 clones, 82% being singletons. Input material: PBMCs. These receptors were obtained from a man aged 18 to 35 in good health and CMV-seropositive.

This chain connects TRBV4-2 to TRBJ2-5; TRBD1 might be the D (6 bases). Looked up from germline, CDR1 is LGHNA and CDR2 is YNFKEQ. V shed 4 bases and J shed 3 bases, with 12 bases lying between them. This CDR3 is 14 amino acids long. The CDR3 DNA is TGTGCCAGCAGCCTCCGACAGGCCGAAGAGACCCAGTACTTC. This gives the protein CASSLRQAEETQYF.

The chain employs TRBV19 and TRBJ2-1, with 7 bases aligning to TRBD2. J was trimmed by 12 bases and V by 5 bases; bases with no gene match: 10. Germline V gene lookup returns CDR1 LNHDA and CDR2 SQIVND (reference sequence). The length of the CDR3 is 13 residues. In nucleotides, the CDR3 is TGTGCCAGTAGTGTCCTAGCGGATGGACGGCAGTTCTTC. Protein product: CASSVLADGRQFF.

J is TRBJ1-6 and V is TRBV10-2, with 7 bases that match TRBD1. This CDR3 is 17 amino acids long. Germline V gives CDR1 WSHSY, CDR2 SAAADI. With V trimmed by 6 bases and J by 7 bases, 15 bases remained unmatched. This CDR3 is CASRRAGTADLNSPLHF. The CDR3, as DNA: TGCGCCAGCAGGAGAGCCGGGACAGCAGACTTAAATTCACCCCTCCACTTT.

The sample holds a few counts of this clone. The chain links TRBV6-5 to TRBJ1-4, with 11 bases identical to TRBD1. The CDR3 is 14 amino acids. Per germline, CDR1 MNHEY and CDR2 SVGAGI. The V and J ends lost 6 bases and 7 bases, in that order; junction bases with no gene match: 4. The CDR3 spells CASRRTGGSEKLFF. DNA for the CDR3: TGTGCCAGCAGACGGACAGGGGGCAGTGAAAAACTGTTTTTT.

The chain couples TRBV28 to TRBJ1-1; D not certain. Germline V gene sequence: CDR1 MDHEN, CDR2 SYDVKM. Trimming cost V 5 bases and J 6 bases, with 22 bases left between them. The CDR3 has 16 amino acids. Here the CDR3 reads CASSPGILASGSEAFF. The CDR3 DNA follows: TGTGCCAGCAGTCCGGGGATCCTAGCTTCGGGCTCTGAAGCTTTCTTT.

The sample holds one count of this clone. A junction end diverges from the germline sequence, so it may reflect a read error. This chain links TRBV5-6 with TRBJ1-1, with TRBD1 matching over 7 bases. From germline, CDR1 is SGHDT and CDR2 YYEEEE. This CDR3 contains 14 residues. The CDR3, as DNA: TGTACCAGCAGCTTGAACAGGGGTGACACTGAAGCTTTCTTT. Translating it yields CTSSLNRGDTEAFF.

This chain connects TRBV5-1 to TRBJ1-1, with 8 bases lining up with TRBD1. After removal of 4 bases from V and 0 bases from J, the junction contained 2 bases not matched to a gene. The CDR3 is 14 amino acids. Germline V lookup: CDR1 SGHRS, CDR2 YFSETQ. The DNA for the CDR3 is TGCGCCAGCAGCACGGGACAGGTGAACACTGAAGCTTTCTTT. As protein: CASSTGQVNTEAFF.

This clone was observed a single time. The rearrangement links TRBV7-9 to TRBJ2-5, with 10 bases identical to TRBD2. The J call may be faulty, since TRBJ2-7 better matches the DNA end. CDR3 size: 15 residues. Per germline, CDR1 SEHNR and CDR2 FQNEAQ (reference sequence). The CDR3 spells CASSVISSGSYEQYF. As DNA, the CDR3 is TGTGCCAGCAGCGTTATCTCTAGCGGGAGCTACGAGCAGTACTTC.

The table lists this clone with a count of one. The chain employs TRBV19 and TRBJ2-7; D uncertain. Germline V gene lookup returns CDR1 LNHDA and CDR2 SQIVND (reference sequence). V shed 1 base and J shed 3 bases, with 13 bases lying between them. The CDR3 contains 15 residues. The CDR3 spells CASSIAPSLGYEQYF. CDR3 bases: TGTGCCAGTAGTATAGCCCCTAGTTTGGGCTACGAGCAGTACTTC.

This chain connects TRBV4-1 to TRBJ2-2, with TRBD2 matching 11 bases. The junction had 12 bases not matched to a gene; V was cut back by 0 bases and J by 6 bases. The CDR3 runs to 19 residues. Looked up from germline, CDR1 is MGHRA and CDR2 is YSYEKL. In DNA, the CDR3 is TGCGCCAGCAGCCAAGATGAAGGGCTAGCGGGAGGAGGTCCCGGGGAGCTGTTTTTT. Translated: CASSQDEGLAGGGPGELFF.

The genes are TRBV18 and TRBJ2-6; 10 bases align to TRBD2. CDR3 size: 16 residues. V lost 3 bases, J lost 3 bases, and 2 bases stayed unmatched. Germline-derived CDR1 and CDR2 are KGHSH and LQKENI. The CDR3: CASSPLAGGGANVLTF. The CDR3 nucleotides read TGTGCCAGCTCACCGTTAGCGGGAGGTGGGGCCAACGTCCTGACTTTC.

Comments on this clone: Compared with germline, one end of the junction differs, possibly owing to a read error. The chain has TRBV5-1 and TRBJ1-1; possible D gene TRBD1, 6 bases. The germline gives CDR1 SGHRS, CDR2 YFSETQ. The CDR3 covers 15 residues. The CDR3 sequence is CASNLVTGMNTEAFF. The CDR3 DNA sequence: TGCGCCAGCAACTTGGTCACAGGGATGAACACTGAAGCTTTCTTT.

This clone was detected only a few times. The V and J genes are TRBV5-4 and TRBJ2-6, with 7 bases aligning to TRBD2. V lost 2 bases, J lost 1 base, and 0 bases stayed unmatched. This CDR3 comprises 15 residues. Germline values: CDR1 SGHNT, CDR2 YYREEE (reference sequence). CDR3 coding DNA: TGTGCCAGCAGCTTCGGGGGGTCTGGGGCCAACGTCCTGACTTTC. This codes for CASSFGGSGANVLTF.

The genes are TRBV29-1 and TRBJ2-7; TRBD2 matches at 15 bases. The germline V gene encodes CDR1 SQVTM and CDR2 ANQGSEA. The length of the CDR3 is 16 residues. V lost 4 bases, J lost 2 bases, and 6 bases stayed unmatched. The CDR3 DNA reads TGCAGCGTTGGGGGACTAGCGGGAGGCGACCCCTACGAGCAGTACTTC. This codes for CSVGGLAGGDPYEQYF.

The V and J genes are TRBV4-1 and TRBJ2-1; D not certain. V lost 1 base to trimming and J lost 7 bases, with 8 bases between them. Germline V gene sequence: CDR1 MGHRA, CDR2 YSYEKL. There are 13 residues in the CDR3. The CDR3 region has the DNA TGCGCCAGCAGCCAAGGCTCGGTGAATGAGCAGTTCTTC. Translated: CASSQGSVNEQFF.

This clone has a handful of counts. The chain combines TRBV5-1 with TRBJ1-1, with D possibly being TRBD1 (6 bases). CDR3 length equals 16 residues. Trimming shortened V by 0 bases and J by 4 bases, and 16 bases separated the two germline ends. Germline V gene lookup returns CDR1 SGHRS and CDR2 YFSETQ. CDR3: CASSLETGLGATEAFF. The CDR3 DNA is TGCGCCAGCAGCTTGGAGACAGGCTTAGGGGCCACTGAAGCTTTCTTT.

This rearrangement joins TRBV19 to TRBJ1-1; 8 bases map to TRBD1. The trim removed 5 bases at V and 5 bases at J, leaving 4 bases unmatched. Germline CDR1 LNHDA, CDR2 SQIVND (reference sequence). This CDR3 region has 13 residues. The CDR3 nucleotides are TGTGCCAGTAGTTCCGACAGGGGAACTGAAGCTTTCTTT. This encodes CASSSDRGTEAFF.

This chain joins TRBV5-1 and TRBJ2-3, with D hard to call. Germline values: CDR1 SGHRS, CDR2 YFSETQ. V was trimmed by 0 bases and J by 1 base, leaving 9 bases between them. CDR3 size: 15 residues. DNA of the CDR3: TGCGCCAGCAGCTTGGAAGGAGTGCGCACAGATACGCAGTATTTT. Amino acids: CASSLEGVRTDTQYF.

Points on this clone: Other DNA sequences from this sample encode an identical CDR3 as well. V and J are TRBV7-9 and TRBJ2-5; a weak D match, TRBD1 (6 bases). From germline, CDR1 is SEHNR and CDR2 FQNEAQ (reference sequence). V lost 0 bases and J lost 2, with 7 bases in between. The CDR3 has 14 amino acids. This chain's CDR3 is CASSLATGQETQYF. The CDR3 nucleotides read TGTGCCAGCAGCTTAGCGACAGGTCAAGAGACCCAGTACTTC.

V and J are TRBV6-4 and TRBJ2-1; TRBD2 matches 8 bases. V trimming: 3 bases; J trimming: 8 bases; junction bases outside the gene matches: 9. CDR3 length: 15 amino acids. Germline CDR1 reads MRHNA; CDR2 reads SNTAGT. The CDR3 is CASSETSGSTDEQFF. The CDR3 DNA follows: TGTGCCAGCAGTGAGACGAGCGGGAGTACGGATGAGCAGTTCTTC.